This T cell receptor beta chain stems from a study of beta chain features in type 1 diabetes. Study details: When patients were set against healthy donors, age, gender and cell yields were similar. Whole-study results and caveats: All four CD4+ subsets of Type 1 diabetes patients contained TCRB CDR3s that were moderately but significantly shorter. Comparison showed that naive, central memory and Treg TCRB repertoires appeared more similar among patients than among healthy donors. Unsettled here was the matter of whether HLA type influences TCRB rearrangement.

Expressed TCRB transcripts were sequenced because the isolated RNA had all been reverse transcribed beforehand. The table came from immunoSEQ multiplex PCR; TCRdb's copy has only in-frame clones and leaves some out. Of 500,000 to 800,000 clones listed, around 12% are singletons. Worth noting for this clone: Antigen specificity is unknown. Germline is not matched at one junction end, which may reflect a read error.

The sequence came from a man aged 25 to 40 with type 1 diabetes. Sequenced input: naive CD4+ T cells from blood.

CDR3 region: CASRLGWEDYNEQFF. CDR3 sequence (DNA): TGTGCCAGCCGTTTGGGCTGGGAGGACTACAATGAGCAGTTCTTC. The V and J genes are TRBV28 and TRBJ2-1; D may be TRBD2 (6 bases). Germline CDR1 and CDR2: MDHEN and SYDVKM. The CDR3 is 15 amino acids.